These 31 T cell receptor beta chains share one sample of origin, sequenced in a study of CD8+CD57+ T cells in acquired aplastic anemia. Genomic DNA, the template, was used for profiling of the TCR beta VDJ and CDR3. TCRdb reprocessed the reads via MiXCR and lists one record per CDR3 protein. The sample carries approximately 190,000 distinct CDR3 sequences, nearly 50% recorded once. Patients selected for sequencing had displayed CD8+CD57+ cell expansion by flow cytometry. Sample: sorted CD4+, CD8+, or CD8+CD57+ T cells (not recorded which) from PBMCs. All receptors derive from a human donor with aplastic anemia.

The chain carries TRBV20-1 and TRBJ2-1, with TRBD1 matching over 7 bases. V lost 0 bases, J lost 0 bases, and 2 bases stayed unmatched. Germline V gene lookup returns CDR1 DFQATT and CDR2 SNEGSKA (reference sequence). The length of the CDR3 is 15 residues. The CDR3 reads CSARDRQGSYNEQFF. CDR3 in DNA: TGCAGTGCTAGAGATAGACAGGGCTCCTACAATGAGCAGTTCTTC.

CDR3 DNA sequence: TGTGCCAGCAGAAGAACGGGACAGGACTTCAGCTCCTATAATTCACCCCTCCACTTT. This gives the protein CASRRTGQDFSSYNSPLHF. The gene calls are TRBV7-1 and TRBJ1-6, with 8 bases aligning to TRBD1. TRBV7-1 is identified as an open reading frame with a role that is uncertain. The trim removed 6 bases at V and 0 bases at J, leaving 13 bases unmatched. CDR3 length: 19 amino acids.

The chain links TRBV29-1 to TRBJ2-1; 7 bases fit TRBD2. The CDR3 totals 12 residues. Germline CDR1 is SQVTM and CDR2 is ANQGSEA. CDR3 bases: TGCGTGGGGCTAGCGGACTACAATGAGCAGTTCTTC. Amino acids: CVGLADYNEQFF.

For this clonotype: At one end the junction does not follow the germline gene, possibly because of a read error. The V call is TRBV29-1, the J call TRBJ1-3, with a possible D match to TRBD1 (5 bases). The CDR3 extends over 13 amino acids. Per the germline V gene, CDR1 is SQVTM and CDR2 is ANQGSEA. This CDR3 reads CSTAGISGSTIYF. The CDR3 coding sequence is TGCAGCACAGCAGGGATCTCTGGAAGCACCATATATTTT.

V usage is TRBV6-1 and J usage is TRBJ1-1, with D perhaps TRBD1 (6 bases). This CDR3 contains 13 residues. CDR1 and CDR2 from the germline V gene are MNHNS and SASEGT. Trimming took off 8 bases at V and 4 bases at J, with 14 bases between the two ends. The CDR3: CASSQVQGTEAFF. The CDR3, as DNA: TGTGCCAGCTCCCAAGTACAGGGCACTGAAGCTTTCTTT.

J is TRBJ2-2 and V is TRBV10-1; perhaps D is TRBD1 or TRBD2 (7 bases each). This CDR3 contains 12 residues. Germline CDR1 reads WNHNN; CDR2 reads SYGVQD (reference sequence). The V gene lost 10 bases and the J gene lost 6 bases, with 12 bases spanning the gap. The CDR3 loop is CANPGGAGELFF. In DNA form, the CDR3 reads TGCGCCAACCCAGGGGGGGCCGGGGAGCTGTTTTTT.

This clonotype has a count of ten or more. The chain has TRBV7-3 and TRBJ2-5; 8 bases line up with TRBD1. Trimming cost V 4 bases and J 1 base; bases outside gene matches: 5. This CDR3 has 15 amino acids. Germline loops: CDR1 SGHTA, CDR2 FQGTGA. CDR3 residues: CASSSQGVLQETQYF. The DNA for the CDR3 is TGTGCCAGCAGCTCACAGGGGGTCCTCCAAGAGACCCAGTACTTC.

This clonotype was detected only once. A much larger clone sits a single nucleotide away, making a read error possible. J is TRBJ2-3 and V is TRBV5-5; D is perhaps TRBD2 (6 bases). Germline CDR1 and CDR2: SGHKS and YYEKEE (reference sequence). This CDR3 spans 14 amino acids. CDR3 sequence reads: CDSSIGGSTDTQYF. The CDR3 DNA sequence: TGTGACAGCAGCATTGGGGGGAGCACAGATACGCAGTATTTT.

The chain recombines TRBV19 with TRBJ1-3; 7 positions match TRBD1. V was pared by 7 bases and J by 2 bases, with 5 bases of the junction left unmatched. From germline, CDR1 is LNHDA and CDR2 SQIVND (reference sequence). CDR3 size: 14 residues. The CDR3 DNA is TGTGCCAGTAATCCACAGGGGACTGGAAACACCATATATTTT. It specifies CASNPQGTGNTIYF.

This clonotype was counted at least ten times. The rearrangement uses TRBV6-1 and TRBJ1-2, with unresolved D. CDR1 and CDR2 (germline): MNHNS, SASEGT. This CDR3 comprises 14 residues. Deletions cut 6 bases from V and 3 bases from J, with 14 bases between. The CDR3 DNA reads TGTGCCAGCAGCCCCCGTCGGGAGGACTATGGCTACACCTTC. It yields the protein CASSPRREDYGYTF.

This clonotype was detected many times. V and J are TRBV7-2 and TRBJ2-7; tentatively, D is TRBD1 (8 bases). The germline CDR1 and CDR2 sequences are SGHTA and FQGNSA. V was cut by 4 bases and J by 6 bases, with 16 bases left in between. CDR3 length: 14 amino acids. The CDR3, as DNA: TGTGCCAGCAGCTCCCGGACAGGGAGGGGCGAGCAGTACTTC. Amino acids: CASSSRTGRGEQYF.

There are a few counts of this clonotype. V usage is TRBV10-1 and J usage is TRBJ2-5; 7 bases agree with TRBD2. The CDR3 extends over 15 amino acids. Germline V gives CDR1 WNHNN, CDR2 SYGVQD (reference sequence). Trimming at V came to 0 bases and at J to 5 bases, leaving 6 bases not matched to a gene. The CDR3 loop reads CASSESAGVGETQYF. The CDR3 nucleotides read TGCGCCAGCAGTGAGTCCGCGGGAGTTGGGGAGACCCAGTACTTC.

This chain uses TRBV10-3 with TRBJ1-2, with 7 bases matching TRBD1. The CDR3 runs to 15 residues. Germline CDR1 and CDR2: ENHRY and SYGVKD. With 4 bases clipped from V and 6 bases from J, the junction kept 11 bases outside the gene matches. CDR3 DNA sequence: TGTGCCATCAGTGCCGACAGGGTCGGTATTAATGGCTACACCTTC. Protein product: CAISADRVGINGYTF.

The CDR3 region has the DNA TGTGCCAGTAGAACCGGGGCCAACGTCCTGACTTTC. The encoded protein is CASRTGANVLTF. The chain combines TRBV19 with TRBJ2-6; D not resolved. The CDR3 loop spans 12 amino acids. The germline V gene encodes CDR1 LNHDA and CDR2 SQIVND (reference sequence). Trimming stripped 6 bases from V and 4 bases from J, with 4 bases between.

This chain links TRBV6-1 with TRBJ1-2; perhaps TRBD1 as D (5 bases). This CDR3 contains 14 residues. Per germline, CDR1 MNHNS and CDR2 SASEGT. V lost 6 bases, J lost 6 bases, and 17 bases lay in between. For the CDR3, the DNA is TGTGCCAGCAGCTTTCCCTCCAGGGCTAATGGCTACACCTTC. Protein: CASSFPSRANGYTF.

A word on this clonotype: The CDR3 carries no conserved terminal phenylalanine or tryptophan, so it likely arises from a read error. V usage is TRBV20-1 and J usage is TRBJ2-5, with D perhaps matching TRBD1 (6 bases). CDR1 is DFQATT and CDR2 is SNEGSKA in the germline V gene (reference sequence). This CDR3 region has 13 residues. The CDR3 reads CSARVNREEAQYS. The CDR3, as DNA: TGCAGTGCTAGAGTTAACAGGGAAGAGGCCCAGTACTCC.

The chain is built from TRBV24-1 and TRBJ1-5; 7 bases fit TRBD1. CDR3 size: 15 residues. V shed 9 bases, J shed 6 bases, and the junction held 13 bases outside the gene matches. The germline V gene encodes CDR1 KGHDR and CDR2 SFDVKD. The CDR3 region has the DNA TGTGCCACCCCTAGGCGGGACAGCAAGCCTCAGCCCCAGCATTTT. This gives the protein CATPRRDSKPQPQHF.

The rearrangement links TRBV12-3 or TRBV12-4 to TRBJ2-1, with 9 bases matching TRBD1. The CDR3 runs 15 residues. Losses at the gene ends were 6 bases for V and 7 bases for J; bases not matched to a gene: 10. The CDR3 here is CASSSAGTGRNEQFF. The CDR3 bases are TGTGCCAGCAGCTCAGCCGGGACAGGGCGGAATGAGCAGTTCTTC.

V and J are TRBV10-3 and TRBJ1-1, with 7 bases identical to TRBD1. The ends lost 0 bases at V and 7 bases at J; junction bases unmatched: 5. The CDR3 has 14 residues. From germline, CDR1 is ENHRY and CDR2 SYGVKD. The CDR3 spells CAISESMSGGEAFF. CDR3 sequence (DNA): TGTGCCATCAGTGAGTCGATGTCAGGGGGTGAAGCTTTCTTT.

Of note for this clonotype: At one end the junction does not follow the germline gene, possibly because of a read error. V gene TRBV20-1 combines with J gene TRBJ1-1, with a possible D match to TRBD1 (6 bases). The germline V gene encodes CDR1 DFQATT and CDR2 SNEGSKA (reference sequence). The CDR3 is made up of 12 amino acids. The CDR3 DNA follows: TGCAGTGCCAGAGGGGGTTCCACTGAAGCTTTCTTT. It codes for CSARGGSTEAFF.

To note about this clonotype: Just one base apart from a much larger clone, this may be a read error. V and J are TRBV9 and TRBJ2-7, with D possibly TRBD1 on 7 matching bases. Germline assignment: CDR1 SGDLS and CDR2 YYNGEE. This CDR3 comprises 14 residues. CDR3 DNA: TGTGCCGGCAGCGTGGGCAGGGGGGCCTACGAGCAGTACTTC. Its translation is CAGSVGRGAYEQYF.

V gene TRBV25-1 combines with J gene TRBJ1-2, with D maybe TRBD1 (6 bases). This CDR3 is built from 15 residues. Germline assignment: CDR1 MGHDK and CDR2 SYGVNS. V gave up 4 bases and J gave up 4 bases, with 16 bases separating them. The CDR3 DNA sequence: TGTGCCAGCAGTGGACGGTACAGGGTACTCTATGGCTACACCTTC. Translated, it gives CASSGRYRVLYGYTF.

This rearrangement joins TRBV10-3 to TRBJ2-6; D is unresolved. Trimming shortened V by 7 bases and J by 0 bases, and 13 bases separated the two germline ends. Germline V gives CDR1 ENHRY, CDR2 SYGVKD. This CDR3 has 16 amino acids. The CDR3, as DNA: TGTGCCATCAAAGCAGGCATCCTCTCTGGGGCCAACGTCCTGACTTTC. Encoded protein: CAIKAGILSGANVLTF.

The chain carries TRBV29-1 and TRBJ2-1; no clear D. Trimming took 4 bases from V and 8 from J, leaving 9 bases between them. Germline CDR1 reads SQVTM; CDR2 reads ANQGSEA. The CDR3 sequence is 11 residues long. The CDR3 is CSVGEIDEQFF. CDR3 coding DNA: TGCAGCGTTGGCGAGATCGATGAGCAGTTCTTC.

The chain couples TRBV29-1 to TRBJ2-7; D is unclear. The CDR3 spans 11 residues. The ends were cut back, 3 bases at V and 3 bases at J, with 6 bases in the middle. In germline, CDR1 is SQVTM, CDR2 ANQGSEA. The CDR3 is CSVDRDYEQYF. CDR3 bases: TGCAGCGTTGATAGGGACTACGAGCAGTACTTC.

A remark on this clonotype: A much larger clonotype is one base distant, so this may be a read error. V gene TRBV11-1 combines with J gene TRBJ2-1; TRBD1 might be the D (5 bases). This CDR3 has 16 amino acids. Germline V gene data show CDR1 as SGHAT and CDR2 as FQDESV (reference sequence). CDR3 sequence: CASGLGAAELYNEQFF. The CDR3 bases are TGTGCCAGCGGCTTAGGGGCGGCGGAACTCTACAATGAGCAGTTCTTC.

The chain carries TRBV12-3 or TRBV12-4 and TRBJ1-5, with 9 bases matching TRBD1. The V gene end was trimmed by 5 bases and the J gene end by 7 bases; junction bases not matched to a gene: 9. The CDR3 loop spans 15 amino acids. CDR3 coding DNA: TGTGCCAGCAGTCCCAAAAGGACAGGGGCCCAGCCCCAGCATTTT. Translation: CASSPKRTGAQPQHF.

The chain carries TRBV7-6 and TRBJ2-7; 8 nucleotides line up with TRBD1. The CDR3 length is 13 residues. Germline V gene lookup returns CDR1 SGHVS and CDR2 FNYEAQ. Unmatched junction bases numbered 4, after V lost 6 bases and J lost 3 bases. CDR3 nucleotides: TGTGCCAGCAGTTTACAGGGGGGCTACGAGCAGTACTTC. Encoded protein: CASSLQGGYEQYF.

The J gene is TRBJ2-5, the V gene TRBV2; TRBD1 might be the D (5 bases). V dropped 4 bases and J dropped 4 bases, with 13 bases sitting between them. The CDR3 loop spans 14 amino acids. CDR1 is SNHLY, CDR2 FYNNEI, per germline. This CDR3 is CASSGPGMGETQYF. CDR3 in DNA: TGTGCCAGCAGTGGCCCAGGGATGGGAGAGACCCAGTACTTC.

The rearrangement uses TRBV9 and TRBJ1-2, with unresolved D. Germline CDR1 reads SGDLS; CDR2 reads YYNGEE. The CDR3 sequence is 13 residues long. Between the trimmed V and J ends, which lost 0 bases and 4 bases, there was a span of 7 bases. DNA of the CDR3: TGTGCCAGCAGCGTAGCCAGGTTCTATGGCTACACCTTC. Translated, it gives CASSVARFYGYTF.

This clonotype showed up many times. The chain has TRBV20-1 and TRBJ1-6; D remains unclear. Germline V CDR1 and CDR2: DFQATT, SNEGSKA (reference sequence). The CDR3 spans 16 residues. The germline V and J ends were trimmed by 1 base and 10 bases, with 20 bases remaining between them. This CDR3 is CSARVSPGKEESPLHF. The DNA of the CDR3 is TGCAGTGCTAGAGTATCCCCGGGGAAGGAAGAATCACCCCTCCACTTT.